This TCR beta chain comes out of a study of T cell changes during pregnancy in multiple sclerosis. V was clipped by 1 base and J by 5 bases, with 8 bases between them. The CDR3 runs to 13 residues. Germline V CDR1 and CDR2: LNHDA, SQIVND (reference sequence). The protocol was immunoSEQ multiplex PCR, while the TCRdb copy is restricted to in-frame clones and leaves out a portion. Here the sample spans tens of thousands of clones, roughly 93% being singletons. V is TRBV19 and J is TRBJ1-2; no definite D call. Sequencing used CD8+ T cells from peripheral blood mononuclear cells, obtained in the second trimester of pregnancy. The receptor comes from a female donor with multiple sclerosis, enrolled in a pregnancy study. The CDR3 nucleotides read TGTGCCAGTAGTATAGGAACTCGGTATGGCTACACCTTC. Residues: CASSIGTRYGYTF.